The source of this TCR beta chain is a study of T cell repertoires in ileal Crohn's disease. Study at large: Less than 45% were active smokers at surgery; median disease duration was around 7.9 years. Around 0.55 micrograms of biopsy DNA per sample underwent TCRB immunosequencing. Overall study results and limits: All patients with clonality above 26.8% had endoscopic recurrence.

The data were produced by immunoSEQ multiplex PCR, yet TCRdb's version contains in-frame clones alone and is incomplete. The sample lists 8,000 to 9,500 clones; 65% to 90% were seen once. The time point is: inflamed ileum from the surgical specimen. Remarks on this clone: What it binds is unknown.

Germline V gene lookup returns CDR1 SGHTA and CDR2 FQGNSA. The CDR3 has 16 residues. V dropped 4 bases and J dropped 4; count of bases not matched to a gene: 10. This chain joins TRBV7-2 and TRBJ2-1, with 7 bases lining up with TRBD1. The specimen was ileal tissue. The TCR originated in an adult with Crohn's disease. This chain's CDR3 is CASSSSTGCLYNEQFF. CDR3 sequence (DNA): TGTGCCAGCAGCTCATCGACAGGGTGCCTGTACAATGAGCAGTTCTTC.